This T cell receptor (beta chain) was obtained from a study of PD-1 blockade in classical Hodgkin lymphoma. There are 14 residues in the CDR3. Between the trimmed V and J ends, which lost 7 bases and 6 bases, there was a span of 16 bases. Per germline, CDR1 LNHDA and CDR2 SQIVND (reference sequence). Every patient relapsed after autologous stem cell transplantation, and brentuximab vedotin exposure varied. Concerning this clone itself: Its antigen is unidentified.

Study conclusions and caveats: In newly diagnosed patients, baseline TCR diversity was reportedly below that of healthy donors. Complete responders matched newly diagnosed patients in baseline diversity. Researchers reported that CD4+ TCR diversity, though not CD8+, rose significantly by C4D1.

The assay was immunoSEQ multiplex PCR, and TCRdb's table has in-frame clones only and misses some. The sample lists some 11,000 clones, 80% occurring once. The material sequenced was peripheral blood mononuclear cells (PBMCs), taken before the second cycle of nivolumab. The V call is TRBV19, the J call TRBJ2-1; D uncertain. This clonotype originated in a human donor with classical Hodgkin lymphoma. The CDR3 region is CASTSGSVGNEQFF. CDR3 DNA sequence: TGTGCCAGTACATCCGGCTCTGTGGGCAATGAGCAGTTCTTC.